This T cell receptor beta chain was observed in a study of Tregs in tolerant kidney transplant recipients. Overall study results and limits: Activated donor B cell expansion appeared to reveal the most relevant donor-specific TCRbeta repertoire.

Some clones are missing from TCRdb's copy, which holds only in-frame ones; the method was immunoSEQ multiplex PCR. Here the sample spans fewer than 150,000 clones, roughly nine tenths being singletons. Of note for this clone: Its matching antigen is unknown.

Germline values: CDR1 MNHEY, CDR2 SVGAGI. V was trimmed by 6 bases and J by 0 bases, leaving 14 bases between them. The CDR3 runs 15 residues. This TCR derives from a human donor in good health. The chain has TRBV6-5 and TRBJ1-1, with D maybe TRBD1 (5 bases). Sequenced sample: CD4+ T cells from blood. CDR3 sequence: CASRIHRGVNTEAFF. CDR3 bases: TGTGCCAGCAGAATCCATCGAGGGGTGAACACTGAAGCTTTCTTT.